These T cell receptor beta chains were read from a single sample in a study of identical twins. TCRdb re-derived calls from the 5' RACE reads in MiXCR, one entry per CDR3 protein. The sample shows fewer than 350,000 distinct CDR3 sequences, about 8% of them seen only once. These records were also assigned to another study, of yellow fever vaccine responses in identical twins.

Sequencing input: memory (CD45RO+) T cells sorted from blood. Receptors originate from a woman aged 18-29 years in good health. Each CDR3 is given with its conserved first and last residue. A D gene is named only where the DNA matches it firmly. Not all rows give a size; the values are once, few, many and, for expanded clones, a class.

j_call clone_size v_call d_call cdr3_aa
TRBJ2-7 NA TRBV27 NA CASSLGTVDYEQYF
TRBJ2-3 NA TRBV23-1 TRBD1 CASTPGQVATDTQYF
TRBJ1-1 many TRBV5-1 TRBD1 CASSTNPGQGFFVNTEAFF
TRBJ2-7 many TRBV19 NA CASSIPGQLYEQYF
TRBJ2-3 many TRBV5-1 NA CASSRSSPSTDTQYF
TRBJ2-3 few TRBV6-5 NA CASSYGTGTDTQYF
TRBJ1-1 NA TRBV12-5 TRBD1 CASGLFGTGDLRDTEAFF
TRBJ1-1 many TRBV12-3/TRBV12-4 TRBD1 CASSEGALNTEAFF
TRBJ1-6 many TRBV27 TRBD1 CASSLLGDRSPLHF
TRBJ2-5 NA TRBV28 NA CASSQLTYQETQYF
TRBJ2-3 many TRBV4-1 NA CASSLLGPKDTQYF
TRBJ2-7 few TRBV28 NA CASSPRQVFPHEQYF
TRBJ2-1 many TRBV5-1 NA CASSLGGSGYNEQFF
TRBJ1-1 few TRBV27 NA CASWTAMNTEAFF
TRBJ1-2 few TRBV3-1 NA CASSPGERSGGYTF
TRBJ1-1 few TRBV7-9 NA CASTRGGPNTEAFF
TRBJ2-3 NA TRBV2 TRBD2 CASAGTTSRDTQYF
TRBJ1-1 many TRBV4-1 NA CASSQGGDPAFF
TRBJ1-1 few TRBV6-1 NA CASSPQNLGFEAFF
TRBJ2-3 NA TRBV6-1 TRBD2 CASSERGREGDTQYF
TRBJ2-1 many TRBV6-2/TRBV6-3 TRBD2 CASRSSGSYNEQFF
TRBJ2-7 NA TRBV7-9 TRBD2 CASSPSGRESGEQYF
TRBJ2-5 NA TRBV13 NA CASSLPGRVKTQYF
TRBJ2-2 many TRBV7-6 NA CASSLVRGSTGELFF
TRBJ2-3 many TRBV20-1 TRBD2 CSASTSGSTDTQYF
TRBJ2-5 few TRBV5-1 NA CASSLEGRKETQYF
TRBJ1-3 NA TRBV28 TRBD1 CASRGTGVSGNTIYF
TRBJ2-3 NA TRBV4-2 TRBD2 CASSQEGLAGSDTQYF
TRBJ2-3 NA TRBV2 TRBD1 CASQTGAHTDTQYF
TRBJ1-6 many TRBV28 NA CASTRTVLANNSPLHF
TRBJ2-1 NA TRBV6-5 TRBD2 CASSYSASGLTYNEQFF
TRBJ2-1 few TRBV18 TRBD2 CASSPSTSGLGNEQFF
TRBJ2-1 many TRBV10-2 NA CASSERVLTYNEQFF
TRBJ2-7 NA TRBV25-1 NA CASSADRNYEQYF
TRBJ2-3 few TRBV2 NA CASSDEGHPTDTQYF
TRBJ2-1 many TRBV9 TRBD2 CASSVASGSAYNEQFF
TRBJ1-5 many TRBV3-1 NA CASSQSNRQQPQHF
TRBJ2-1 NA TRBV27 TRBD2 CASSLTPLLAGGPVDEQLF
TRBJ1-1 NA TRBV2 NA CASSERQNTEAFF
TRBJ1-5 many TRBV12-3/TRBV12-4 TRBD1 CASSYTGVGQPQHF
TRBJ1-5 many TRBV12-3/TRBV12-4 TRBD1 CASSFFTGEQPQHF